This T cell receptor (beta chain) was documented in a study of graft-versus-host responses after intestinal transplantation. As for the study in general: Each of the recipients got a multivisceral, liver-intestinal, or isolated intestinal transplant.

Assay used: immunoSEQ multiplex PCR; TCRdb lists only in-frame clones, some missing. The table lists about 90,000 clones, 83% of them singletons. A remark on this clone: Its antigen is currently unknown.

This CDR3 spans 14 amino acids. Per germline, CDR1 MNHEY and CDR2 SVGAGI. Trimming cost V 5 bases and J 6 bases, with 14 bases left between them. The sequenced sample was unstimulated CD8+ T cells sorted from spleen or lymph node cells, obtained before intestinal transplant. The receptor was derived from a human donor who received an intestinal transplant. The V call is TRBV6-5, the J call TRBJ2-1; a weak D match, TRBD1 (6 bases). The CDR3 loop is CASSDIDRSNEQFF. CDR3 coding DNA: TGTGCCAGCAGTGACATAGACAGGAGCAATGAGCAGTTCTTC.